The entry below gives a single T cell receptor beta chain sequence along with its context. This clonotype was observed at least ten times. The antigen this receptor binds is unknown. No much larger clonotype is one base removed from it; base qualities were not supplied. TCRdb names Illumina HiSeq 2500 as the instrument used. Quantitative 5'-RACE with molecular barcodes was the method used to prepare the TCR beta libraries. The authors' analysis ran thus. A new computational method, built on a probabilistic model of VDJ rearrangement, was used to identify disease-linked TCR variants. The raw public reads went through TCRdb reprocessing: fastp at Q25, MiXCR clone calling, in-frame beta chains kept. Each CDR3 protein gets just one entry, which takes the most common genes and DNA from the rows behind it. TCRdb's processing, not the authors', yielded these V and J calls. For this sample there are 240,000 or so distinct CDR3 sequences; about 10% appear just once. Of the sample, around 7% falls within the top ten clones.

The cysteine opens and the phenylalanine closes a CDR3 of 12 amino acids. CDR3 DNA only is kept here, 36 bases in frame from base 1. The trim is 5 bases for V and 4 bases for J, with a gap of 5 bases between the germline ends. This sample stems from a study of CD8 T cells in ankylosing spondylitis (dated by TCRdb to about 2017). Context from the whole study: T cell receptor beta repertoires were profiled in healthy donors and ankylosing spondylitis patients so that disease-linked TCR variants could be found. The full study cohort comprised 25 ankylosing spondylitis patients and 85 to 120 healthy donors. Peripheral blood was sampled, and synovial fluid was additionally collected from ankylosing spondylitis patients. Findings and caveats that apply to the study as a whole: A TCR beta motif made up of several highly homologous amino acid variants appeared to be characteristic of blood from ankylosing spondylitis patients. The disease-linked clones showed a CD8+ phenotype and occurred at relatively low frequencies in peripheral blood. The disease-linked clones were reported as significantly enriched in matched synovial fluid samples from ankylosing spondylitis patients. Some TCR beta motif variants had previously been reported in synovial fluid and blood of reactive arthritis patients, which suggested common disease-initiation mechanisms.

Sequenced: blood, either unsorted or a sorted T cell fraction (not recorded which). The source is a male donor with ankylosing spondylitis or in good health (not recorded which). This chain joins TRBV12-3 or TRBV12-4 to TRBJ1-4; no confident D gene assignment can be made. CDR3 reads: CASSLHNEKLFF. The sequenced DNA: TGTGCCAGCAGTCTTCATAATGAAAAACTGTTTTTT.